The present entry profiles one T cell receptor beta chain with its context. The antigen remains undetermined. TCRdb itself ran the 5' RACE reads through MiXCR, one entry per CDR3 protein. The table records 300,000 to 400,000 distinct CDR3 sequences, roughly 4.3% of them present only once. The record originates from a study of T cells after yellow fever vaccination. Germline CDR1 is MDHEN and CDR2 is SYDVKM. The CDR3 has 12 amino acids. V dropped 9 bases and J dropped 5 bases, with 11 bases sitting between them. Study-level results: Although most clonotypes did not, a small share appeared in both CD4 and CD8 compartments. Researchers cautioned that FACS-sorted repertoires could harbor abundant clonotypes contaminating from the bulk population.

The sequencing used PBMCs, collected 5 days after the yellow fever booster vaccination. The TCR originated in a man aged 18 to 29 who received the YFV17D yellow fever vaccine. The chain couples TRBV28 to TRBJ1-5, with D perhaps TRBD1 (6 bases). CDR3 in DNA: TGTGCCAGTAAAGGGGGGGATCAGCCCCAGCATTTT. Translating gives CASKGGDQPQHF.